This entry describes one T cell receptor (beta chain). The target antigen is unknown. The data derive from a study of T cell responses to AZD1222 COVID-19 vaccine. The repertoire was sequenced with immunoSEQ multiplex PCR; TCRdb's copy has only in-frame clones and lacks some. This sample yields just over 90,000 clones, of which approximately 92% are seen a single time; more than 2% belongs to the top ten. This CDR3 region has 14 residues. In germline, CDR1 is SGDLS, CDR2 YYNGEE. Trimming removed 0 bases from V and 0 bases from J, with 5 bases in between. Regarding the study as a whole: Clonal diversity may have been underestimated in mostly white British donors.

The source material was peripheral blood, sampled 28 days after the second AZD1222 dose. This chain joins TRBV9 and TRBJ2-3; no reliable D call. The clonotype was recovered from an adult who received the AZD1222 COVID-19 vaccine. The CDR3 is CASSVGGSTDTQYF. The CDR3 DNA reads as TGTGCCAGCAGCGTAGGGGGAAGCACAGATACGCAGTATTTT.